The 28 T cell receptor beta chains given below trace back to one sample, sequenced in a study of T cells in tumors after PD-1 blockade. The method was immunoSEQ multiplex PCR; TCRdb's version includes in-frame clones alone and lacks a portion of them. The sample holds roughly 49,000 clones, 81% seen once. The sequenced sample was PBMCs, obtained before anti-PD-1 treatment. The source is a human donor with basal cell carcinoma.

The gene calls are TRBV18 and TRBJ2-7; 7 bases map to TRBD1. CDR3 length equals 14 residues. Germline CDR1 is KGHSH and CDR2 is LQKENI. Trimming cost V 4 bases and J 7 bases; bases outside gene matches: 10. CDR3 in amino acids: CASSLDDRVREQYF. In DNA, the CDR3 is TGTGCCAGCTCACTCGACGACAGGGTGCGTGAGCAGTACTTC.

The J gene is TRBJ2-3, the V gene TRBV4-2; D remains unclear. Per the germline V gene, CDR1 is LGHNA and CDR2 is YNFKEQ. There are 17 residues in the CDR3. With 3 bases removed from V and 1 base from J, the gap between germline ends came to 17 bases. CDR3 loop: CASSQVDSAPRTDTQYF. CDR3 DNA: TGTGCCAGCAGCCAGGTTGATTCAGCCCCCCGCACAGATACGCAGTATTTT.

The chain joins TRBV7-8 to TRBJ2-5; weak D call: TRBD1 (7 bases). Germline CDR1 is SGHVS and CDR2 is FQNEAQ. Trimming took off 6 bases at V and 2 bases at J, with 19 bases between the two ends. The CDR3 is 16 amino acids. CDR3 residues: CASSLGRSRGQETQYF. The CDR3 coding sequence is TGTGCCAGCAGTCTTGGGAGGTCCAGGGGGCAAGAGACCCAGTACTTC.

CDR3 residues: CASRDRGFTGELFF. DNA of the CDR3: TGTGCCAGCAGGGACAGGGGGTTCACCGGGGAGCTGTTTTTT. V is TRBV6-5 and J is TRBJ2-2; 10 nucleotides match TRBD1. Trimming took 6 bases from V and 4 from J; bases not matched to a gene: 2. The CDR3 consists of 14 residues. CDR1 and CDR2 (germline): MNHEY, SVGAGI.

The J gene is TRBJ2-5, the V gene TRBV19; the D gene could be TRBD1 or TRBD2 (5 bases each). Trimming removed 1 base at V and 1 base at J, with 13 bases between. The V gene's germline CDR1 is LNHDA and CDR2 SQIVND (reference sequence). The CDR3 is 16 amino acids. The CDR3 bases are TGTGCCAGTAGTATAGTAAGCGGCAGGGCCCAAGAGACCCAGTACTTC. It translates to CASSIVSGRAQETQYF.

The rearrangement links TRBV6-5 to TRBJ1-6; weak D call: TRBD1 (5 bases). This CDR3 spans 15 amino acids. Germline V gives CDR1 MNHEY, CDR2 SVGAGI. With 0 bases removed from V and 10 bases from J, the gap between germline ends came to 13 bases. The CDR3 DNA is TGTGCCAGCAGTTACTCCGGGCAGGGCACCTCACCCCTCCACTTT. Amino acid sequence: CASSYSGQGTSPLHF.

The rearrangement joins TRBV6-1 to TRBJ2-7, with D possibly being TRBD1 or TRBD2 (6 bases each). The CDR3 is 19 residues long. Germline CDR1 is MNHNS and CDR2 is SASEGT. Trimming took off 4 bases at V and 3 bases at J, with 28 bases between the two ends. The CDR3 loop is CASSGPGPPAGGLVYEQYF. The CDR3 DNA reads TGTGCCAGCAGTGGGCCGGGGCCTCCAGCCGGGGGCCTGGTCTACGAGCAGTACTTC.

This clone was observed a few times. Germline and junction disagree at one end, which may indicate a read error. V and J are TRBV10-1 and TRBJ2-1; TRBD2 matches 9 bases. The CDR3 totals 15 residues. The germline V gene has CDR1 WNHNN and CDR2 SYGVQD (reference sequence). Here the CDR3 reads CASSALAGSSNEQFF. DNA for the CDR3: TGCGCCAGCAGCGCCCTAGCGGGGTCCTCCAATGAGCAGTTCTTC.

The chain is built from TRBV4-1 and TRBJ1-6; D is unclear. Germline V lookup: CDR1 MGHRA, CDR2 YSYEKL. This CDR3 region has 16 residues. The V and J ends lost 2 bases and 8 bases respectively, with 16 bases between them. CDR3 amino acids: CASSQLGREKHSPLHF. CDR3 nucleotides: TGCGCCAGCAGCCAATTGGGGAGAGAAAAGCATTCACCCCTCCACTTT.

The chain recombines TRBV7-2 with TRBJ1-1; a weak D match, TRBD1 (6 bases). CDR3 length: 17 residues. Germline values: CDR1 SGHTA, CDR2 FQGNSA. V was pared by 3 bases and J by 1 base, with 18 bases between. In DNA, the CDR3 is TGTGCCAGCAGCTTCAGGGGACCCAGATCCTCGAACACTGAAGCTTTCTTT. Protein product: CASSFRGPRSSNTEAFF.

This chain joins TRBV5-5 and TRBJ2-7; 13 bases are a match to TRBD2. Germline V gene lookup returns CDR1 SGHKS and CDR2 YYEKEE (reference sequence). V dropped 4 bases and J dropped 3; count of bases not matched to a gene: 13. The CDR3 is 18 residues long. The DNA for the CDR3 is TGTGCCAGCAGCGAGGGACTAGCGGGGCCGAATATCATCTACGAGCAGTACTTC. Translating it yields CASSEGLAGPNIIYEQYF.

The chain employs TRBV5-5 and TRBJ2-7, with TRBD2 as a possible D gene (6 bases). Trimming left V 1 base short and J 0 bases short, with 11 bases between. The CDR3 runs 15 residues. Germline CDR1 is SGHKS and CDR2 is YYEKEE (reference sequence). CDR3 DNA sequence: TGTGCCAGCAGCTTGCTCGCGGGGAGCTCCTACGAGCAGTACTTC. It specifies CASSLLAGSSYEQYF. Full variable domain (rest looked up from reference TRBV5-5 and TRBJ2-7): DAGVTQSPTHLIKTRGQQVTLRCSPISGHKSVSWYQQVLGQGPQFIFQYYEKEERGRGNFPDRFSARQFPNYSSELNVNALLLGDSALYLCASSLLAGSSYEQYFGPGTRLTVT.

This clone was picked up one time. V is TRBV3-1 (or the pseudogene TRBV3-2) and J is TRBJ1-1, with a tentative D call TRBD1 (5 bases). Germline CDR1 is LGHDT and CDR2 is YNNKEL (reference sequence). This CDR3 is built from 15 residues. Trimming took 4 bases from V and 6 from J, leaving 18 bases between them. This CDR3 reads CASSLTRVVYAEAFF. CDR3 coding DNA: TGTGCCAGCAGCCTAACCAGGGTGGTGTATGCTGAAGCTTTCTTT.

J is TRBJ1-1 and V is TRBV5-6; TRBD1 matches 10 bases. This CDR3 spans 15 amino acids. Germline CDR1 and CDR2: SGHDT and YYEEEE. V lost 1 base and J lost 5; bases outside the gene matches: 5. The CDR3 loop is CASSLFDRGHTEAFF. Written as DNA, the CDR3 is TGTGCCAGCAGCTTGTTTGACAGGGGGCATACTGAAGCTTTCTTT.

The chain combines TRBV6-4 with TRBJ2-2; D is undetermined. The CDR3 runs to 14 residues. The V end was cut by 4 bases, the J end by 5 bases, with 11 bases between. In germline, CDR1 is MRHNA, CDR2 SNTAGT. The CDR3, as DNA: TGTGCCAGCAGTGCCACAGTTGATACCGGGGAGCTGTTTTTT. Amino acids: CASSATVDTGELFF.

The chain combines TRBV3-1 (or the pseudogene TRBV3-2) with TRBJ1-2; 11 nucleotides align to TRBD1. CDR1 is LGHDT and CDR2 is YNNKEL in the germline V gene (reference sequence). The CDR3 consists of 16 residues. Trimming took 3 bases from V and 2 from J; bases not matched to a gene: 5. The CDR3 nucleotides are TGTGCCAGCAGCCAGGGACAGGGGGGCCTCAACTATGGCTACACCTTC. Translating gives CASSQGQGGLNYGYTF.

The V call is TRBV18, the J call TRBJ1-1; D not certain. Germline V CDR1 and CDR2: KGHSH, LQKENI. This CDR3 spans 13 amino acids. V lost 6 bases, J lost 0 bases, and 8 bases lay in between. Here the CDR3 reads CASSGSLNTEAFF. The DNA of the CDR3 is TGTGCCAGCTCCGGAAGCCTGAACACTGAAGCTTTCTTT.

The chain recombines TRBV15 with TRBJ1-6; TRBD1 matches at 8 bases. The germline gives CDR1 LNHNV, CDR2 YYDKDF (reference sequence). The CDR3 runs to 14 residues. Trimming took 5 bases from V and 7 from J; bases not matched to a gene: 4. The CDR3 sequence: CATSLDRENSPLHF. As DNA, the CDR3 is TGTGCCACCAGCCTGGACAGGGAAAATTCACCCCTCCACTTT.

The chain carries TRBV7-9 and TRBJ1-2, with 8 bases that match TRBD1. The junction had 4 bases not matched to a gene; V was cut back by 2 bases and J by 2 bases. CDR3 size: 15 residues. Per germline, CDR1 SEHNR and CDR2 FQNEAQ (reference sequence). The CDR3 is CASSLKGQGNYGYTF. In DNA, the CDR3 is TGTGCCAGCAGCTTAAAAGGACAGGGCAACTATGGCTACACCTTC.

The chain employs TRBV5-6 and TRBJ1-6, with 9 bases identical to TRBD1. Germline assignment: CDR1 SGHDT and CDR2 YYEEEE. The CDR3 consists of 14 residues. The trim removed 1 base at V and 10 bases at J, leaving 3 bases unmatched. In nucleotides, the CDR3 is TGTGCCAGCAGCTTGAACAGGGGGCAATCACCCCTCCACTTT. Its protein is CASSLNRGQSPLHF.

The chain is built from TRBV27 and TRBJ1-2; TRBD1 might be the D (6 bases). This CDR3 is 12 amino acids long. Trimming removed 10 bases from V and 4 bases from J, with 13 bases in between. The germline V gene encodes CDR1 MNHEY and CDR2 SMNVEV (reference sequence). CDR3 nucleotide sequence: TGTGCCACCTTTCGGGGGCTCTATGGCTACACCTTC. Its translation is CATFRGLYGYTF.

The chain's CDR3 is CASSLQGAAAFF. DNA of the CDR3: TGTGCCAGCAGTTTGCAGGGGGCGGCAGCTTTCTTT. The chain has TRBV28 and TRBJ1-1; 8 bases fit TRBD1. Losses at the gene ends were 3 bases for V and 10 bases for J; bases not matched to a gene: 4. CDR1 is MDHEN and CDR2 is SYDVKM in the germline V gene. CDR3 length: 12 amino acids.

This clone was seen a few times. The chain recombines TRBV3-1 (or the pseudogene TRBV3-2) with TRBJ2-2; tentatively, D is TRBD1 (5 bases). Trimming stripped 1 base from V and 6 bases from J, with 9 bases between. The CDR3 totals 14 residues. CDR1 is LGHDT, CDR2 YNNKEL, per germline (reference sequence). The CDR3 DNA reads TGTGCCAGCAGCCAAGTTCAGGGTGCCGGGGAGCTGTTTTTT. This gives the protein CASSQVQGAGELFF.

CDR3 protein: CASSPGWGDYGYTF. The CDR3 bases are TGTGCCAGCAGCCCCGGATGGGGAGACTATGGCTACACCTTC. The rearrangement uses TRBV7-2 and TRBJ1-2; D is uncertain. CDR1 SGHTA and CDR2 FQGNSA come from the germline V gene. Between the trimmed V and J ends, which lost 5 bases and 3 bases, there was a span of 13 bases. CDR3 length: 14 amino acids.

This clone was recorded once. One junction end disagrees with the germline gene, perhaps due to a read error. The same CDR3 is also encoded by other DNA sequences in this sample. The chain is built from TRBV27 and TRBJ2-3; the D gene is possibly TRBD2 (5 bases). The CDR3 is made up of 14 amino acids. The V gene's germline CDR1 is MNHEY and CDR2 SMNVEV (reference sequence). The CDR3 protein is CASSLSAGADTQYF. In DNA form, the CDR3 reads TGTGCTAGCAGTTTATCCGCCGGGGCAGATACGCAGTATTTT.

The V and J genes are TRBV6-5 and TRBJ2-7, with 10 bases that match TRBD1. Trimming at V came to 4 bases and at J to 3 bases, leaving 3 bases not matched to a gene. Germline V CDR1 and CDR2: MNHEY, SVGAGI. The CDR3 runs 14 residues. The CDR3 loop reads CASSLGTGVYEQYF. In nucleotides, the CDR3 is TGTGCCAGCAGTTTGGGGACAGGGGTCTACGAGCAGTACTTC.

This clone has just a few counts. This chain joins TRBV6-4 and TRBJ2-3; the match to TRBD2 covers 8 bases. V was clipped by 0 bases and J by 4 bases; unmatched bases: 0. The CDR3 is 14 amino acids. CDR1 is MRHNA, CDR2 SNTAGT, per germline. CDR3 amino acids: CASSDSTSADTQYF. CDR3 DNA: TGTGCCAGCAGTGACTCGACTAGCGCAGATACGCAGTATTTT.

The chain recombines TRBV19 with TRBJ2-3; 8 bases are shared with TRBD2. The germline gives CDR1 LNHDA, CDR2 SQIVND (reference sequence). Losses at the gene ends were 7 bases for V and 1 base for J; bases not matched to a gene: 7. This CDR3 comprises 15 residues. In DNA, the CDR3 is TGTGCCAGTACCTCGGGGGGGGTCGGCACAGATACGCAGTATTTT. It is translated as CASTSGGVGTDTQYF.